Listed below are T cell receptor beta chains from one sample, sequenced in a study of identical twins. TCRdb called the 5' RACE reads again in MiXCR, with one record for every CDR3 protein. The table includes about 1.7 million distinct CDR3 sequences, under 35% detected once. The sequencing input was cord blood. Receptor source: a newborn girl in good health. The CDR3 runs from the conserved cysteine through the conserved F or W. A D gene is named only where the DNA matches it firmly. Size values are once, few and many counts, or a class for expanded clones, and some rows have none.

V gene	D gene	clone size	J gene	CDR3 DNA	CDR3 protein
TRBV20-1	TRBD2	.	TRBJ2-3	TGCAGTGGGACTAGCGGGAGTCCATTGGGTACGCAGTATTTT	CSGTSGSPLGTQYF
TRBV11-2	.	.	TRBJ2-7	TGTGCCAGCAGCTCCCCGTCCGGACTGGTCCCCGTTTTAATTAACAATGAGCAGTACTTC	CASSSPSGLVPVLINNEQYF
TRBV6-6	TRBD1	few	TRBJ2-3	TGTGCCAGCAGTCCTCCCGGGACAGGGATGAGCACAGATACGCAGTATTTT	CASSPPGTGMSTDTQYF
TRBV3-1	TRBD2	.	TRBJ2-1	TGTGCCAGCAGCCACTTAGCGGGGGGGCATGAGCAGTTCTTC	CASSHLAGGHEQFF
TRBV29-1	TRBD2	.	TRBJ2-2	TGCAGCGTTTTGGCGTTAGCGGGGACCACCGGGGAGCTGTTTTTT	CSVLALAGTTGELFF
TRBV20-1	.	.	TRBJ2-7	TGCAGTGCTAGAGTGGAAGTCTACGAGCAGTACTTC	CSARVEVYEQYF
TRBV29-1	.	many	TRBJ2-5	TGCAGCGTTTGCCACAAAGGCACAGTTTCGATAGGTCAAGAGACCCAGTACTTC	CSVCHKGTVSIGQETQYF
TRBV5-1	TRBD1	.	TRBJ1-1	TGCGCCAGCGGTCGGACAGGGAGGTCGAACACTGAAGCTTTCTTT	CASGRTGRSNTEAFF
TRBV27	.	few	TRBJ2-7	TGTGCCAGCAGTTTATGGGCAGGGCAGAACGAGCAGTACTTC	CASSLWAGQNEQYF
TRBV6-5	TRBD2	few	TRBJ2-3	TGTGCCAGCAGACGCCCGGCGGGAGTTTCAGATACGCAGTATTTT	CASRRPAGVSDTQYF
TRBV20-1	TRBD2	.	TRBJ2-7	TGCAGTGCTCCTGGTAGCGGGAGTTACTACGAGCAGTACTTC	CSAPGSGSYYEQYF
TRBV19	TRBD1	once	TRBJ2-1	TGTGCCAGTAGTCCCCGGACAGGGGCCAATGAGCAGTTCTTC	CASSPRTGANEQFF
TRBV7-2	TRBD2	few	TRBJ2-4	TGTGCCAGCAGCCCGGGACTAGCGGGAGGGCCTCACATTCAGTACTTC	CASSPGLAGGPHIQYF
TRBV12-3/TRBV12-4	.	few	TRBJ1-1	TGTGCCAGCAGTTTATGGGGGCTGGGCACTGAAGCTTTCTTT	CASSLWGLGTEAFF
TRBV4-1	TRBD1	few	TRBJ1-2	TGCGCCAGCAGCCCCGGACAGGGGAAATATGGCTACACCTTC	CASSPGQGKYGYTF
TRBV4-1	.	few	TRBJ2-5	TGCGCCAGCAGCCAAGGGAAAGTAGCTGTTGAAGAGACCCAGTACTTC	CASSQGKVAVEETQYF